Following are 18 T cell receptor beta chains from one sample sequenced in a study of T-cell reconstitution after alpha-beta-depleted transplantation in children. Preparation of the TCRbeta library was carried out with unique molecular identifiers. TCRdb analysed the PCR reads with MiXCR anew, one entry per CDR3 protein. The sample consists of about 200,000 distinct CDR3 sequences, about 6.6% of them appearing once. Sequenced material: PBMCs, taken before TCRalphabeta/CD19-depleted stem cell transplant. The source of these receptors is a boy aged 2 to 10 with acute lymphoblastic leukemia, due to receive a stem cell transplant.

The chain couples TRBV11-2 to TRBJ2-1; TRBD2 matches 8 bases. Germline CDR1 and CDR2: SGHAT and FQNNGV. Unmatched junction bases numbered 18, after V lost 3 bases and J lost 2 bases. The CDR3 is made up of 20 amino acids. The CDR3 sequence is CASSFPSGSGTGGAYNEQFF. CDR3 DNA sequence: TGTGCCAGCAGCTTTCCCTCGGGTAGCGGGACCGGCGGGGCCTACAATGAGCAGTTCTTC.

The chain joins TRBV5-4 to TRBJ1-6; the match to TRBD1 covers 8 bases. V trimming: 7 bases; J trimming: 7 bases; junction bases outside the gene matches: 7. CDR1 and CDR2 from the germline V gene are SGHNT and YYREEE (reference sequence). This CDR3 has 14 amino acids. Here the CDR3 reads CASGRAGGNSPLHF. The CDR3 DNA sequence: TGTGCCAGCGGTCGGGCAGGGGGCAATTCACCCCTCCACTTT.

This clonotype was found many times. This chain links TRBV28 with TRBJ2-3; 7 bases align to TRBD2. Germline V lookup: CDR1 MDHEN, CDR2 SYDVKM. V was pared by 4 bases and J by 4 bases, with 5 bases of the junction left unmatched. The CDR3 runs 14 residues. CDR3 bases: TGTGCCAGCAGTTCCACTAGCGCCCCAGATACGCAGTATTTT. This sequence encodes CASSSTSAPDTQYF.

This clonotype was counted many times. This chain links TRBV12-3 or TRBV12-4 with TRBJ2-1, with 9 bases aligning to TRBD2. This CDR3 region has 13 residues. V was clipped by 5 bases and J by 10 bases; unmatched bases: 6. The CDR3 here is CASSGGRAGEQFF. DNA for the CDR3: TGTGCCAGCAGTGGCGGGAGGGCGGGGGAGCAGTTCTTC.

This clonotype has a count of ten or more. CDR3 sequence (DNA): TGCAGTGCCTCGGACCTTGTCTATGGCTACACCTTC. Protein sequence: CSASDLVYGYTF. The chain has TRBV20-1 and TRBJ1-2; unclear D gene. The V gene lost 6 bases and the J gene lost 4 bases, with 12 bases spanning the gap. The CDR3 runs 12 residues. Germline values: CDR1 DFQATT, CDR2 SNEGSKA (reference sequence).

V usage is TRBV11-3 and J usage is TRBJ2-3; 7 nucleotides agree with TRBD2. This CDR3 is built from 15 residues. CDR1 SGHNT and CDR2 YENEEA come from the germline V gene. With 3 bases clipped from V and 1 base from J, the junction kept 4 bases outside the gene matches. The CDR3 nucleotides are TGTGCCAGCAGCTTTGGCGGGGGACGCACAGATACGCAGTATTTT. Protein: CASSFGGGRTDTQYF.

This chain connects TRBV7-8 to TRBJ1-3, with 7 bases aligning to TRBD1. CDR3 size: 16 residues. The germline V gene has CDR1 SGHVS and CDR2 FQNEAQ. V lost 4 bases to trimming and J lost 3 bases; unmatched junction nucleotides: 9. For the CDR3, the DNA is TGTGCCAGCAGCTGGGCACAGGGGCGAGGTGGAAACACCATATATTTT. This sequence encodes CASSWAQGRGGNTIYF.

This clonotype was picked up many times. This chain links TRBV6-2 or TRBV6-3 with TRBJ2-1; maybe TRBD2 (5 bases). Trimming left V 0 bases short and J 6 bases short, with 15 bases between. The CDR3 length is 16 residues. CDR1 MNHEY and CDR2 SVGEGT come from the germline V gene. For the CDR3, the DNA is TGTGCCAGCAGTTACTCGAACCTAGCAGCCCTCAATGAGCAGTTCTTC. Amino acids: CASSYSNLAALNEQFF.

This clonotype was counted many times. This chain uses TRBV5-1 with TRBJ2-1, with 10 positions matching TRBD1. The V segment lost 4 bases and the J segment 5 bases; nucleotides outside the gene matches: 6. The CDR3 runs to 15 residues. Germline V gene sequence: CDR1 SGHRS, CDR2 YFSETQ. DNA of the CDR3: TGCGCCAGCAGCCTCCGGACAGGGGGGAACAATGAGCAGTTCTTC. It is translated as CASSLRTGGNNEQFF.

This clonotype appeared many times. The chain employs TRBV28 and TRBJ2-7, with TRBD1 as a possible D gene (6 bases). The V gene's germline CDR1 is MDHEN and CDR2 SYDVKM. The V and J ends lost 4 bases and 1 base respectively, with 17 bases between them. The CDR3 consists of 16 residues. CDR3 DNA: TGTGCCAGCAGTTCGGTAGGGGGAGTCGGGTCCTACGAGCAGTACTTC. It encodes CASSSVGGVGSYEQYF. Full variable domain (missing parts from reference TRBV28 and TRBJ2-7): DVKVTQSSRYLVKRTGEKVFLECVQDMDHENMFWYRQDPGLGLRLIYFSYDVKMKEKGDIPEGYSVSREKKERFSLILESASTNQTSMYLCASSSVGGVGSYEQYFGPGTRLTVT.

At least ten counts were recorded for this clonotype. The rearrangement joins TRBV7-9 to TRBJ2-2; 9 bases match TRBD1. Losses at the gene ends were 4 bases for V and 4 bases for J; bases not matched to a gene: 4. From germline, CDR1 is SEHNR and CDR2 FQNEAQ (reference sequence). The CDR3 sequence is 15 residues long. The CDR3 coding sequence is TGTGCCAGCAGCTCAGGGACAGGGATCACCGGGGAGCTGTTTTTT. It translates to CASSSGTGITGELFF.

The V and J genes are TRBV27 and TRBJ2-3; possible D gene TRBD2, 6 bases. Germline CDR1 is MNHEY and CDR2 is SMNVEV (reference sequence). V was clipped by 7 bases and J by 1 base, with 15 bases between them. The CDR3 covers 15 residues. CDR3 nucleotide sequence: TGTGCCAGCACCCTAGGTGCTAGCGGCACAGATACGCAGTATTTT. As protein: CASTLGASGTDTQYF.

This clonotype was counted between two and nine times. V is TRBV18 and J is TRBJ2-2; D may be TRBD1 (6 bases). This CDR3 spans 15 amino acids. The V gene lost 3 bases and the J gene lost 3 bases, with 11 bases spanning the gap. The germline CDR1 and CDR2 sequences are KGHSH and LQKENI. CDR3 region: CASSPATGHTGELFF. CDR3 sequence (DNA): TGTGCCAGCTCACCCGCGACAGGACACACCGGGGAGCTGTTTTTT.

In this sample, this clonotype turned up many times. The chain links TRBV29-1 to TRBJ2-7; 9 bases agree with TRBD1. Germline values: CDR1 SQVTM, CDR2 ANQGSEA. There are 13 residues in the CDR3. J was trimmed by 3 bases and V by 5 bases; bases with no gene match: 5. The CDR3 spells CSVSTGGFYEQYF. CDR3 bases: TGCAGCGTTTCGACAGGGGGTTTCTACGAGCAGTACTTC.

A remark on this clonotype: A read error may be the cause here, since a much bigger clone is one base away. The CDR3 sequence: CASSEATASSGNTIYF. The CDR3 DNA follows: TGTGCCAGCAGTGAGGCGACTGCCAGCTCTGGAAACACCATATATTTT. This chain links TRBV10-3 with TRBJ1-3; no firm D call. Germline loops: CDR1 ENHRY, CDR2 SYGVKD. The CDR3 runs 16 residues.

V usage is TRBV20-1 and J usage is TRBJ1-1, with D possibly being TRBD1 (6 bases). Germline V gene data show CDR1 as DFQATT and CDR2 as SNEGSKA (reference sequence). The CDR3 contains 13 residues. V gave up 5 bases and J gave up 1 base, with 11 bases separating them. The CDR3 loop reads CSADDRRNTEAFF. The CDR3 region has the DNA TGCAGTGCTGACGACAGGAGGAACACTGAAGCTTTCTTT.

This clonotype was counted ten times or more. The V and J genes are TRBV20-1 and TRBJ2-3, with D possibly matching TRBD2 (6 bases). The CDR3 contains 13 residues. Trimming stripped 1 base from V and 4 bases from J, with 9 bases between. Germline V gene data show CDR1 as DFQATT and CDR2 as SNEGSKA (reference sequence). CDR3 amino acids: CSARGSSADTQYF. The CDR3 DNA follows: TGCAGTGCTAGAGGGTCTAGCGCAGATACGCAGTATTTT.

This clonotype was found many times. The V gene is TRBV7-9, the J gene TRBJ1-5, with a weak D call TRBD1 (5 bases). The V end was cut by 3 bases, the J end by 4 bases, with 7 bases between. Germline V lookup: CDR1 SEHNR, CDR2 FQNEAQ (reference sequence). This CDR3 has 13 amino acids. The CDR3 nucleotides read TGTGCCAGCAGCTTCACAGGTAATCAGCCCCAGCATTTT. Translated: CASSFTGNQPQHF.